The rows below give T cell receptor beta chains drawn from one sample of a study of blood T cell repertoires in COVID-19. Sequenced by immunoSEQ multiplex PCR; TCRdb stores in-frame clones only, minus some. The data hold 150,000 to 200,000 clones, with about four fifths observed a single time. Material: PBMCs or T cells enriched from blood (not recorded which). Receptor source: a woman in her forties or fifties in a cohort exposed to, infected with or recovered from COVID-19 (not recorded which). Each CDR3 is given with its conserved first and last residue. Fields, in order: clone size, J gene, D gene, V gene, CDR3 protein, CDR3 DNA. A D gene is named only where the DNA matches it firmly. Part of the rows lack a size; the others show once, few, many or a class for expanded clones.

. | TRBJ2-2 | . | TRBV2 | CASRGGAANTGELFF | TGTGCCAGCAGAGGCGGGGCCGCGAACACCGGGGAGCTGTTTTTT
. | TRBJ1-2 | TRBD1 | TRBV28 | CASSKGGARGYTF | TGTGCCAGCAGCAAAGGGGGCGCGCGGGGCTACACCTTC
once | TRBJ2-7 | . | TRBV5-6 | CASSSQAYEQYF | TGTGCCAGCAGCTCACAGGCCTACGAGCAGTACTTC
. | TRBJ1-2 | . | TRBV28 | CASSSNRDWNYGYTF | TGTGCCAGCAGTTCAAACAGGGATTGGAACTATGGCTACACCTTC
. | TRBJ1-4 | TRBD1 | TRBV7-9 | CASSLLGTGGNEKLFF | TGTGCCAGCAGCTTACTGGGGACAGGGGGAAATGAAAAACTGTTTTTT
once | TRBJ2-3 | . | TRBV7-2 | CASSSPTRGSTDTQYF | TGTGCCAGCAGCTCACCCACGCGGGGAAGCACAGATACGCAGTATTTT
. | TRBJ2-7 | TRBD1 | TRBV11-2 | CASSLEWDSSYEQYF | TGTGCCAGCAGCTTAGAATGGGACAGCTCCTACGAGCAGTACTTC
. | TRBJ2-5 | . | TRBV27 | CASSLRSVYQETQYF | TGTGCCAGCAGTTTGCGTTCGGTGTACCAAGAGACCCAGTACTTC
. | TRBJ1-6 | . | TRBV19 | CASMSLGNSPLHF | TGTGCCAGTATGAGTCTCGGTAATTCACCCCTCCACTTT
. | TRBJ1-2 | . | TRBV9 | CASSVQAGLSWGYTF | TGTGCCAGCAGCGTCCAGGCGGGTCTTTCGTGGGGCTACACCTTC
. | TRBJ1-3 | TRBD1 | TRBV5-8 | CASRRQGAGNTIYF | TGTGCCAGCAGACGACAGGGGGCTGGAAACACCATATATTTT
. | TRBJ2-7 | . | TRBV21-1 | CATRPGLAGESYEQYF | TGTGCCACCCGACCGGGACTAGCGGGGGAGTCCTACGAGCAGTACTTC
. | TRBJ2-7 | TRBD1 | TRBV11-2 | CASSLDRTGVLYEQYF | TGTGCCAGCAGCTTAGATAGAACAGGGGTTCTCTACGAGCAGTACTTC
. | TRBJ1-5 | . | TRBV28 | CASTYRSRNQPQHF | TGTGCCAGCACGTACAGGTCGCGCAATCAGCCCCAGCATTTT
. | TRBJ2-5 | TRBD2 | TRBV19 | CASSMTTGGPGETQYF | TGTGCCAGTAGTATGACCACGGGGGGGCCGGGAGAGACCCAGTACTTC
. | TRBJ2-1 | . | TRBV10-1 | CASSEFGSFGSSYNEQFF | TGCGCCAGCAGTGAGTTTGGGTCCTTCGGGAGCTCCTACAATGAGCAGTTCTTC
. | TRBJ1-1 | TRBD1 | TRBV29-1 | CSVGEGGPTFF | TGCAGCGTGGGCGAAGGGGGCCCAACTTTCTTT
. | TRBJ2-5 | TRBD2 | TRBV3-1/TRBV3-2 | CASSHGTTGETQYF | TGTGCCAGCAGCCACGGGACTACGGGGGAGACCCAGTACTTC
few | TRBJ1-3 | . | TRBV4-1 | CASSLTSGSGNTIYF | TGCGCCAGCAGCTTGACGTCAGGGTCAGGAAACACCATATATTTT
few | TRBJ2-1 | . | TRBV21-1 | CASSNSRHRDSSYNEQFF | TGTGCCAGCAGCAACAGCCGGCATCGGGACAGCTCCTACAATGAGCAGTTCTTC
. | TRBJ2-1 | TRBD2 | TRBV5-6 | CASSFTSGTIYNEQFF | TGTGCCAGCAGCTTTACAAGCGGGACGATCTACAATGAGCAGTTCTTC
once | TRBJ1-1 | . | TRBV2 | CASSFMGRTEAFF | TGTGCCAGCAGCTTTATGGGCCGCACTGAAGCTTTCTTT
. | TRBJ1-1 | . | TRBV28 | CASSFEGQGRTEAFF | TGTGCCAGCAGTTTTGAAGGGCAGGGGCGAACTGAAGCTTTCTTT
. | TRBJ1-4 | . | TRBV5-1 | CASSLAWGRSEKLFF | TGCGCCAGCAGCTTGGCCTGGGGGCGAAGTGAAAAACTGTTTTTT
. | TRBJ1-1 | . | TRBV28 | CASSYETTGRPRGFF | TGTGCCAGCAGTTACGAAACGACAGGAAGGCCCAGGGGTTTCTTT
. | TRBJ1-2 | . | TRBV25-1 | CASSPGTRPTF | TGTGCCAGCAGTCCGGGGACACGGCCCACCTTC
. | TRBJ2-1 | TRBD1 | TRBV24-1 | CATSDTGTGGRNEQFF | TGTGCCACCAGTGATACCGGGACAGGGGGTCGAAATGAGCAGTTCTTC
once | TRBJ2-2 | . | TRBV5-1 | CASSLGGLAVTGELFF | TGCGCCAGCAGCTTGGGAGGCTTAGCGGTGACCGGGGAGCTGTTTTTT
. | TRBJ1-1 | TRBD1 | TRBV7-8 | CASSPGTGGAPFF | TGTGCCAGCAGCCCCGGGACAGGGGGCGCCCCTTTCTTT
few | TRBJ2-7 | TRBD1 | TRBV4-1 | CASSHLGTEAYEQYF | TGCGCCAGCAGCCACCTGGGGACAGAAGCCTACGAGCAGTACTTC
once | TRBJ2-3 | TRBD1 | TRBV7-8 | CASSLYMTGDGTDTQYF | TGTGCCAGCAGCCTATATATGACAGGGGATGGCACAGATACGCAGTATTTT
. | TRBJ2-5 | TRBD1 | TRBV19 | CASSKNSGTATSGQYF | TGTGCCAGTAGTAAGAATTCCGGGACAGCTACATCGGGACAGTACTTC
. | TRBJ1-5 | . | TRBV7-9 | CASSPSSVNSNQPQHF | TGTGCCAGCAGTCCCTCCTCGGTTAATAGCAATCAGCCCCAGCATTTT
. | TRBJ2-7 | . | TRBV29-1 | CSVDDSSYEQYF | TGCAGCGTTGATGACAGTTCCTACGAGCAGTACTTC
. | TRBJ2-7 | . | TRBV3-1/TRBV3-2 | CASSPLQGMPYEQYF | TGTGCCAGCAGCCCCTTACAGGGAATGCCCTACGAGCAGTACTTC
. | TRBJ2-7 | . | TRBV2 | CASSVTGSTHEQYF | TGTGCCAGCAGTGTAACAGGCTCAACCCACGAGCAGTACTTC
. | TRBJ2-7 | TRBD1 | TRBV15 | CATSRDRVSSYEQYF | TGTGCCACCAGCAGGGACAGGGTTAGCTCCTACGAGCAGTACTTC
. | TRBJ1-1 | TRBD1 | TRBV18 | CASSPYHTGTGLNTEAFF | TGTGCCAGCTCACCATACCACACCGGGACAGGGCTGAACACTGAAGCTTTCTTT
. | TRBJ1-1 | . | TRBV28 | CASTVAREAFF | TGTGCCAGCACCGTGGCGCGGGAAGCTTTCTTT
. | TRBJ2-1 | . | TRBV28 | CASSPRIVKFF | TGTGCCAGTAGCCCGCGAATCGTCAAGTTCTTC
. | TRBJ1-6 | TRBD1 | TRBV5-6 | CASSPGQGAYNSPLHF | TGTGCCAGCAGCCCGGGACAGGGGGCGTATAATTCACCCCTCCACTTT
. | TRBJ2-3 | . | TRBV9 | CASSGRGHLSTDTQYF | TGTGCCAGCAGTGGCAGGGGACACCTTAGCACAGATACGCAGTATTTT
few | TRBJ1-2 | . | TRBV7-8 | CASSLLLGSGPGVTF | TGTGCCAGCAGCTTACTATTAGGGTCGGGGCCAGGGGTCACCTTC
. | TRBJ2-3 | . | TRBV7-9 | CASSLGPTGGARKDTQYF | TGTGCCAGCAGCTTGGGACCCACTGGGGGGGCGCGGAAGGATACGCAGTATTTT
. | TRBJ1-2 | TRBD1 | TRBV15 | CATSRKTGVNYGYTF | TGTGCCACCAGCAGGAAGACAGGGGTCAACTATGGCTACACCTTC
. | TRBJ1-5 | . | TRBV5-1 | CASSLVPGNQPQHF | TGCGCCAGCAGCTTGGTTCCGGGCAATCAGCCCCAGCATTTT
once | TRBJ1-2 | . | TRBV9 | CASSVDGNRVYGYTF | TGTGCCAGCAGCGTAGATGGGAACAGGGTTTATGGCTACACCTTC
. | TRBJ1-1 | . | TRBV15 | CATSRGRGGNTEAFF | TGTGCCACCAGCAGAGGGAGGGGAGGGAACACTGAAGCTTTCTTT
. | TRBJ2-1 | TRBD2 | TRBV3-1/TRBV3-2 | CASSIPGTSSNEQFF | TGTGCCAGCAGCATACCCGGGACTAGCTCCAATGAGCAGTTCTTC
. | TRBJ2-1 | TRBD1 | TRBV27 | CASSFAGGGREQFF | TGTGCCAGCAGTTTTGCAGGGGGCGGTCGGGAGCAGTTCTTC
. | TRBJ2-1 | . | TRBV10-3 | CAISESRGSNEQFF | TGTGCCATCAGTGAGTCACGAGGGTCCAATGAGCAGTTCTTC
. | TRBJ2-5 | . | TRBV29-1 | CSAVGLRDHGGETQYF | TGCAGCGCCGTTGGCCTTAGGGACCATGGGGGGGAGACCCAGTACTTC